The 14 T cell receptor beta chains reported below all come from one sample, sequenced in a study of sequential checkpoint blockade in melanoma. Specified treatment: randomized to nivolumab then ipilimumab (arm A) or the reverse (arm B). Assay: immunoSEQ multiplex PCR; the TCRdb copy retains only in-frame clones and omits some. This sample has 15,000 to 20,000 clones, with roughly 73% found just once. This material consisted of tumor tissue (inferred from file names), taken from a patient given nivolumab and ipilimumab in sequence. These receptors originate from a human donor with melanoma.

V usage is TRBV29-1 and J usage is TRBJ1-2; 8 nucleotides match TRBD1. In germline, CDR1 is SQVTM, CDR2 ANQGSEA. V lost 7 bases and J lost 4; bases outside the gene matches: 8. CDR3 length: 13 amino acids. The chain's CDR3 is CSADPQGGYGYTF. CDR3 in DNA: TGCAGCGCGGACCCACAGGGGGGCTATGGCTACACCTTC. Full variable domain (missing parts from reference TRBV29-1 and TRBJ1-2): SAVISQKPSRDICQRGTSLTIQCQVDSQVTMMFWYRQQPGQSLTLIATANQGSEATYESGFVIDKFPISRPNLTFSTLTVSNMSPEDSSIYLCSADPQGGYGYTFGSGTRLTVV.

The genes are TRBV29-1 and TRBJ2-1; TRBD2 matches 11 bases. Germline CDR1 is SQVTM and CDR2 is ANQGSEA. This CDR3 has 15 amino acids. The junction had 10 bases not matched to a gene; V was cut back by 3 bases and J by 9 bases. CDR3 coding DNA: TGCAGCGTTGATCCCCGACTAGCGGGAAAACGTGAGCAGTTCTTC. This translates into CSVDPRLAGKREQFF.

The chain has TRBV7-6 and TRBJ2-1; 14 nucleotides agree with TRBD2. CDR1 is SGHVS and CDR2 is FNYEAQ in the germline V gene. Trimming cost V 5 bases and J 9 bases; bases outside gene matches: 9. This CDR3 comprises 16 residues. The CDR3 reads CASSLWTSGGIGEQFF. The DNA of the CDR3 is TGTGCCAGCAGCCTTTGGACTAGCGGGGGGATAGGTGAGCAGTTCTTC.

Only a few counts were recorded for this clone. The rearrangement uses TRBV11-3 and TRBJ1-3; D might be TRBD1 (5 bases). CDR3 length: 17 residues. Trimming took off 3 bases at V and 5 bases at J, with 20 bases between the two ends. Looked up from germline, CDR1 is SGHNT and CDR2 is YENEEA. In nucleotides, the CDR3 is TGTGCCAGCAGCTTGTACAGCCTGGGGCCATGGAGAAACACCATATATTTT. Translated, it gives CASSLYSLGPWRNTIYF. Full variable domain (missing parts from reference TRBV11-3 and TRBJ1-3): EAGVVQSPRYKIIEKKQPVAFWCNPISGHNTLYWYLQNLGQGPELLIRYENEEAVDDSQLPKDRFSAERLKGVDSTLKIQPAELGDSAVYLCASSLYSLGPWRNTIYFGEGSWLTVV.

By share, this clone counts as medium-sized (0.01 to 0.1%). J is TRBJ1-4 and V is TRBV11-3; no reliable D call. The CDR3 loop spans 16 amino acids. V was clipped by 2 bases and J by 0 bases, with 10 bases between them. Germline lookup yields CDR1 SGHNT and CDR2 YENEEA. The CDR3 region has the DNA TGTGCCAGCAGCTTAAGGTCGGGTGCAACTAATGAAAAACTGTTTTTT. Its translation is CASSLRSGATNEKLFF.

This chain joins TRBV11-3 and TRBJ1-3; D uncertain. V was trimmed by 3 bases and J by 0 bases, leaving 6 bases between them. Looked up from germline, CDR1 is SGHNT and CDR2 is YENEEA. CDR3 length: 14 residues. The CDR3: CASSLISSGNTIYF. CDR3 nucleotides: TGTGCCAGCAGCTTGATATCCTCTGGAAACACCATATATTTT.

The V gene is TRBV19, the J gene TRBJ2-6; perhaps TRBD2 as D (5 bases). Germline CDR1 reads LNHDA; CDR2 reads SQIVND (reference sequence). The CDR3 is made up of 16 amino acids. Trimming removed 1 base from V and 0 bases from J, with 7 bases in between. The DNA for the CDR3 is TGTGCCAGTAGTATAGGGAGGATCTCTGGGGCCAACGTCCTGACTTTC. Amino acid sequence: CASSIGRISGANVLTF.

The chain has TRBV5-1 and TRBJ2-2; 8 positions agree with TRBD1. The CDR3 extends over 16 amino acids. The ends lost 2 bases at V and 6 bases at J; junction bases unmatched: 9. CDR1 and CDR2 (germline): SGHRS, YFSETQ. The CDR3 DNA reads as TGCGCCAGCAGCTTACTCCGGACAGGGTATTCCGGGGAGCTGTTTTTT. Protein: CASSLLRTGYSGELFF. The entire variable domain, with the rest obtained from reference TRBV5-1 and TRBJ2-2, is as follows: KAGVTQTPRYLIKTRGQQVTLSCSPISGHRSVSWYQQTPGQGLQFLFEYFSETQRNKGNFPGRFSGRQFSNSRSEMNVSTLELGDSALYLCASSLLRTGYSGELFFGEGSRLTVL.

This clone was found a few times. One junction end does not reproduce the germline sequence, and a read error may be involved. One or more nucleotides could not be called with certainty, so the encoded amino acid is given as X. The chain carries TRBV30 and TRBJ1-4, with 7 positions matching TRBD1. Germline CDR1 GTSNPN, CDR2 SVGIG (reference sequence). The CDR3 covers 14 residues. In DNA, the CDR3 is TGTGCCTGGGACAGAGGGGGCCTTAATGARAAACTGTTTTTT. This encodes CAWDRGGLNXKLFF. The CDR3 reads in full as CAWDRGGLNEKLFF.

The chain joins TRBV28 to TRBJ2-7; D ambiguous. Deletions cut 3 bases from V and 4 bases from J, with 10 bases between. The CDR3 is 13 amino acids. Looked up from germline, CDR1 is MDHEN and CDR2 is SYDVKM. DNA for the CDR3: TGTGCCAGCAGTTTCGGCGAAGGATACGAGCAGTACTTC. Translation gives CASSFGEGYEQYF.

The V and J genes are TRBV18 and TRBJ2-5; 10 bases fit TRBD2. V lost 6 bases to trimming and J lost 4 bases; unmatched junction nucleotides: 20. Looked up from germline, CDR1 is KGHSH and CDR2 is LQKENI. The CDR3 runs 19 residues. The CDR3 loop reads CASSAHRPELAGDGETQYF. In DNA, the CDR3 is TGTGCCAGCTCCGCCCACAGGCCGGAGCTAGCGGGAGATGGAGAGACCCAGTACTTC.

This chain joins TRBV30 and TRBJ2-3; 8 bases are a match to TRBD2. CDR1 is GTSNPN and CDR2 is SVGIG in the germline V gene (reference sequence). V lost 2 bases and J lost 2; bases outside the gene matches: 6. This CDR3 has 15 amino acids. For the CDR3, the DNA is TGTGCCTGGAGTTATCGGGGGGGGCACACAGATACGCAGTATTTT. Translating gives CAWSYRGGHTDTQYF.

This clone was observed a few times. V and J are TRBV10-2 and TRBJ2-1; 7 bases match TRBD1. Per the germline V gene, CDR1 is WSHSY and CDR2 is SAAADI. The CDR3 extends over 15 amino acids. V lost 5 bases, J lost 2 bases, and 6 bases stayed unmatched. The CDR3 coding sequence is TGCGCCAGCAGTTACTCGGGACAGCCCTACAATGAGCAGTTCTTC. Translating gives CASSYSGQPYNEQFF.

This clone was detected only a few times. This rearrangement joins TRBV2 to TRBJ1-1; no clear D. The germline V gene has CDR1 SNHLY and CDR2 FYNNEI. The V and J ends lost 9 bases and 0 bases respectively, with 11 bases between them. CDR3 length: 13 amino acids. The CDR3 DNA reads TGTGCCAGTGGTCCGCGAATGAACACTGAAGCTTTCTTT. Translating it yields CASGPRMNTEAFF.